What follows describes a single T cell receptor beta chain. Its target is unknown. The germline gene is not matched at one end of the junction; a read error may be the cause. These data originate in a study of T cells in Graves' hyperthyroidism and ophthalmopathy. Points from the study as a whole: Onset of ophthalmopathy came a median approximately 6.5 months after the model predicted it. Blood also showed most of the thyroid clonotypes that were expanded above 0.001.

Amplification of TCR beta CDR3 regions used RNA as the template. The primer set for the first-round RT-PCR of the TCR CDR3 was HTBI. TCRdb fed the multiplex PCR reads into MiXCR, producing one record per CDR3 protein. Of approximately 640,000 distinct CDR3 sequences in the sample, around 16% were seen once. For Graves' hyperthyroidism to be stable, ophthalmopathy could not progress within 18 months. Based on clinical symptoms, serum thyroxine and TRAb, thyroid ultrasound and orbital computed tomography, diagnoses were reached. Sequenced input: blood. The sequence derives from a man between 50 and 59 years old with Graves' hyperthyroidism.

The CDR3 nucleotides are TGTGCCAGCAGCCACGGACGCGGGGGCAATCAGCCCCAGCCTTTT. Amino acid sequence: CASSHGRGGNQPQPF. J is TRBJ1-5 and V is TRBV7-2, with D tentatively TRBD1 (6 bases). The CDR3 is 15 amino acids. CDR1 is SGHTA and CDR2 is FQGNSA in the germline V gene.